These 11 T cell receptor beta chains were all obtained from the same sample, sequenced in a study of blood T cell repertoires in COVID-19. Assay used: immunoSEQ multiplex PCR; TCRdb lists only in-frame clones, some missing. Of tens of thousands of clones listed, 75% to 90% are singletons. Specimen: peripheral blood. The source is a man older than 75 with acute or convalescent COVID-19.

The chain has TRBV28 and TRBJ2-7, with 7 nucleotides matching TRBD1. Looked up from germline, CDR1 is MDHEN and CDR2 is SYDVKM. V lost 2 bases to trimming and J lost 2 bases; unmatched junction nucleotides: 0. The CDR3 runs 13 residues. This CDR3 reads CASSLDRAYEQYF. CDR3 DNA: TGTGCCAGCAGTTTAGACAGGGCCTACGAGCAGTACTTC. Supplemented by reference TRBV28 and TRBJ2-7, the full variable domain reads DVKVTQSSRYLVKRTGEKVFLECVQDMDHENMFWYRQDPGLGLRLIYFSYDVKMKEKGDIPEGYSVSREKKERFSLILESASTNQTSMYLCASSLDRAYEQYFGPGTRLTVT.

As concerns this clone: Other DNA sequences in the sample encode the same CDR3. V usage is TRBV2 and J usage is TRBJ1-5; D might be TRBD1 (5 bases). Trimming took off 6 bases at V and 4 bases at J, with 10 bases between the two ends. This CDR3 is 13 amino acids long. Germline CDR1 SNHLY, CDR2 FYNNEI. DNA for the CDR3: TGTGCCAGCAGGGGCCAGGGAAATCAGCCCCAGCATTTT. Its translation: CASRGQGNQPQHF. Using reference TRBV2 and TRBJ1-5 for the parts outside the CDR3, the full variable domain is EPEVTQTPSHQVTQMGQEVILRCVPISNHLYFYWYRQILGQKVEFLVSFYNNEISEKSEIFDDQFSVERPDGSNFTLKIRSTKLEDSAMYFCASRGQGNQPQHFGDGTRLSIL.

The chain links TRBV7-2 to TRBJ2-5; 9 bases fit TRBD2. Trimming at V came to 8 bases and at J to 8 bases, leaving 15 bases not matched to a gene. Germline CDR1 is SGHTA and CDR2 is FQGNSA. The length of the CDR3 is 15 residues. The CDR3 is CASGAPLAGTSTQYF. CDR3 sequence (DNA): TGTGCCAGCGGGGCCCCGCTAGCGGGGACCTCAACCCAGTACTTC.

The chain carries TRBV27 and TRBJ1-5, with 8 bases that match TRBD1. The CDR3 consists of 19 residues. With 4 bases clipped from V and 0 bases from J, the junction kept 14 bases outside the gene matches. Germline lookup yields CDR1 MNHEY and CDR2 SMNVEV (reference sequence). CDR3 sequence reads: CASSSIRDRRDYSNQPQHF. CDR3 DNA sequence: TGTGCCAGCAGTTCCATCCGGGACAGGAGAGATTATAGCAATCAGCCCCAGCATTTT.

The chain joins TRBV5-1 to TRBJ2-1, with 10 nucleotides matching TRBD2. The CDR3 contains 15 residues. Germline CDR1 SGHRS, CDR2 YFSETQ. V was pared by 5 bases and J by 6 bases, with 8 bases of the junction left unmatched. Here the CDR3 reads CASREIAGGLNEQFF. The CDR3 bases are TGCGCCAGCAGGGAGATAGCGGGGGGACTCAATGAGCAGTTCTTC. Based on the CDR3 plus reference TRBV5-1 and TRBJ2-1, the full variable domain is KAGVTQTPRYLIKTRGQQVTLSCSPISGHRSVSWYQQTPGQGLQFLFEYFSETQRNKGNFPGRFSGRQFSNSRSEMNVSTLELGDSALYLCASREIAGGLNEQFFGPGTRLTVL.

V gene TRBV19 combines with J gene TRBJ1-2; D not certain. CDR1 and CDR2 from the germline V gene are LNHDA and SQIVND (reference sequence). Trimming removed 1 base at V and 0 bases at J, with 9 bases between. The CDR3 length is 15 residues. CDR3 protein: CASSIGRGSNYGYTF. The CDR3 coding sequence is TGTGCCAGTAGTATAGGTCGAGGTTCTAACTATGGCTACACCTTC.

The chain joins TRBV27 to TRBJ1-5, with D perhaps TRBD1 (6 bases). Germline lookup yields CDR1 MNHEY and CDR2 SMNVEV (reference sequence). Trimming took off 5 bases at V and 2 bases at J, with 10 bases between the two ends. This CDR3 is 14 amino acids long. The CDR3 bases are TGTGCCAGCAGTGGGGCAGGGGGCAATCAGCCCCAGCATTTT. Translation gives CASSGAGGNQPQHF.

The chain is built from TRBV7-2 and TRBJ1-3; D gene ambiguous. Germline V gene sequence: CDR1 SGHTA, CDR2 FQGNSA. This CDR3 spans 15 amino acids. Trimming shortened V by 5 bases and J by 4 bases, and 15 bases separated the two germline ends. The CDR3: CASSPRTAVGNTIYF. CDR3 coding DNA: TGTGCCAGCAGCCCCCGGACTGCAGTAGGAAACACCATATATTTT.

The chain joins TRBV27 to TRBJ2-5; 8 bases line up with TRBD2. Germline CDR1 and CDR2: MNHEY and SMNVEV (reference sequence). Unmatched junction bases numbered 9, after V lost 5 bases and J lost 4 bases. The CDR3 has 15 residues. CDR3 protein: CASSLGGATRETQYF. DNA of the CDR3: TGTGCCAGCAGTCTCGGGGGGGCCACACGAGAGACCCAGTACTTC.

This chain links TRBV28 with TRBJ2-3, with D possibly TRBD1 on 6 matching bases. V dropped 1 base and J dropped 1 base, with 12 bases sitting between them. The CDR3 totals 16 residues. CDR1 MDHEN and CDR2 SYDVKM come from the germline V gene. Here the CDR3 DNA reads TGTGCCAGCAGTTTATTCACAGGGTCGGGCACAGATACGCAGTATTTT. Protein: CASSLFTGSGTDTQYF.

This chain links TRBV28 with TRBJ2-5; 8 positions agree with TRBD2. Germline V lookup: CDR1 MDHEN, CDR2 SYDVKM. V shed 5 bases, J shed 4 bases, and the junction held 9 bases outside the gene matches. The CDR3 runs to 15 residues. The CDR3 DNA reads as TGTGCCAGCAGTACGGCAGCGGGAGACCGAGAGACCCAGTACTTC. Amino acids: CASSTAAGDRETQYF.